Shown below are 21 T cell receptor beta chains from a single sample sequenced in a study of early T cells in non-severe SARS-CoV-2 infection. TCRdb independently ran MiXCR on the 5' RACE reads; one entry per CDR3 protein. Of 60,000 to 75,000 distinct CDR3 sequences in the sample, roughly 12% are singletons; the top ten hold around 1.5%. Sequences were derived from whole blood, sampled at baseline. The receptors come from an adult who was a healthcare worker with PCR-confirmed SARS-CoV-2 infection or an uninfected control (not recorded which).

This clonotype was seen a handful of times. CDR3 loop: CASSQTPGQEKNIQYF. CDR3 DNA sequence: TGTGCCAGCAGCCAAACACCGGGACAGGAGAAAAACATTCAGTACTTC. The chain recombines TRBV4-2 with TRBJ2-4, with 8 bases lining up with TRBD1. The length of the CDR3 is 16 residues. Per the germline V gene, CDR1 is LGHNA and CDR2 is YNFKEQ. J gave up 4 bases and V 2 bases, and 7 bases lay outside the gene matches.

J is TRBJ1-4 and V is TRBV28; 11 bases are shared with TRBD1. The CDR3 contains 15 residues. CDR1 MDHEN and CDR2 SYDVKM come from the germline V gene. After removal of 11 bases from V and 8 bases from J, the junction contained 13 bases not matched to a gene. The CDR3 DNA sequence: TGTGCCTCCAGCACGACGGGGACAGGGGGGGAAAAACTGTTTTTT. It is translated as CASSTTGTGGEKLFF.

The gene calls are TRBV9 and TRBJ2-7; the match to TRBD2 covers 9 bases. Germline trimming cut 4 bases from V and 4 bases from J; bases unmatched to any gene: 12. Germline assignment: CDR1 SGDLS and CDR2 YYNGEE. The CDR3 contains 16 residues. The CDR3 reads CASSSHETSGLYEQYF. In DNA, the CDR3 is TGTGCCAGCAGCTCCCACGAGACTAGCGGCTTATACGAGCAGTACTTC.

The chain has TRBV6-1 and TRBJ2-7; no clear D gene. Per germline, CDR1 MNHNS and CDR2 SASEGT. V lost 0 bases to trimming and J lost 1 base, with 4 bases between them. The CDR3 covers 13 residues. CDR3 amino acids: CASSEAGSYEQYF. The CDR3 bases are TGTGCCAGCAGTGAAGCGGGGTCCTACGAGCAGTACTTC.

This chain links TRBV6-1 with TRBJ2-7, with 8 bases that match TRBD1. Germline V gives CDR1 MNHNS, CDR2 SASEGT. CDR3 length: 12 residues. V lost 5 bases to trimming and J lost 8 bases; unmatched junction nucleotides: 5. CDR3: CASSFTGGKQYF. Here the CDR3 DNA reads TGTGCCAGCAGTTTCACAGGGGGGAAGCAGTACTTC.

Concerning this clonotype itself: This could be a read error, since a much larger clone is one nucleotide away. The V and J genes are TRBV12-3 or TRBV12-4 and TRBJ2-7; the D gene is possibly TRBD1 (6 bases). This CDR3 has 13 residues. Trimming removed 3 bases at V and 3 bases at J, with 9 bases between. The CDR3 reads CASSFGQNYEQYF. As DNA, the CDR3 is TGTGCCAGCAGTTTTGGACAGAACTACGAGCAGTACTTC.

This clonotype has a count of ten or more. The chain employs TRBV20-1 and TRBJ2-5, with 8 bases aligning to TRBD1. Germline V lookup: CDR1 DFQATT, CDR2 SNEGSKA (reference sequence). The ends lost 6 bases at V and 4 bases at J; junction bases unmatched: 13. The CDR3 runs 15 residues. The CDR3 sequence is CSATPFQGARETQYF. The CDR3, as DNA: TGCAGTGCCACCCCCTTTCAGGGGGCGAGAGAGACCCAGTACTTC.

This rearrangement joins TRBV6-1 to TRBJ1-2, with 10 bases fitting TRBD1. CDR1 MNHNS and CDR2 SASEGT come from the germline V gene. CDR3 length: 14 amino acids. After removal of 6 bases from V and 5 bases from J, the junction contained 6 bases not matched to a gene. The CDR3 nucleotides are TGTGCCAGCAGACTTGACAGGGGGCTTTATGGCTACACCTTC. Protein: CASRLDRGLYGYTF.

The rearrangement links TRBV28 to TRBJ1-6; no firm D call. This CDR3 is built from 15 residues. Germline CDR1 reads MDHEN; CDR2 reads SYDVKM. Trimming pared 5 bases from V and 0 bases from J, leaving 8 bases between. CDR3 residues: CASSPGSSYNSPLHF. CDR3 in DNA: TGTGCCAGCAGTCCCGGTAGCTCCTATAATTCACCCCTCCACTTT.

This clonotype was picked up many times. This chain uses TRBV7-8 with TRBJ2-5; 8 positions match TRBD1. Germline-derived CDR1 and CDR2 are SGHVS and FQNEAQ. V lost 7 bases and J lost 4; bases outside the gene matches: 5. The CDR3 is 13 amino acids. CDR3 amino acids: CASTRDRGETQYF. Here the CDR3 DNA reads TGTGCCAGCACCCGAGACAGGGGAGAGACCCAGTACTTC.

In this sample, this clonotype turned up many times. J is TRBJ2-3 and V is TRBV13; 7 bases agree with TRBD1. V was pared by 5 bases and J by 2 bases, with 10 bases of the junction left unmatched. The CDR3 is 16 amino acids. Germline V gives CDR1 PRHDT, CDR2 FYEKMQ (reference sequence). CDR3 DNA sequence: TGTGCCAGCAGCCCCTGGGGGACAGTAGACACAGATACGCAGTATTTT. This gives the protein CASSPWGTVDTDTQYF.

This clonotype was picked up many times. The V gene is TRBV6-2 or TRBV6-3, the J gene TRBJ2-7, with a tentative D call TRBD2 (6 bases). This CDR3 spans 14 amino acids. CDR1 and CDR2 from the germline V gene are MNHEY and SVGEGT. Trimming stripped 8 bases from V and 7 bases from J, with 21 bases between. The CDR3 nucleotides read TGTGCCAGCCACCAACCGGGACTTCTGGGGGAGCAGTACTTC. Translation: CASHQPGLLGEQYF.

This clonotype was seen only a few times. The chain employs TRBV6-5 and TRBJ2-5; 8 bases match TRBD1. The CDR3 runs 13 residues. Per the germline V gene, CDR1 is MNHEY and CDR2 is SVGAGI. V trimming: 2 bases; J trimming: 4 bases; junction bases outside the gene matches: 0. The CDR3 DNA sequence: TGTGCCAGCAGTTACACAGGGGGAGAGACCCAGTACTTC. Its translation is CASSYTGGETQYF.

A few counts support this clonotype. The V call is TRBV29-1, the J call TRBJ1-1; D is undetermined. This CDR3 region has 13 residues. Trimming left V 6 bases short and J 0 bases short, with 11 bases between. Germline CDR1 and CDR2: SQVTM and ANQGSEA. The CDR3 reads CSVWAGLNTEAFF. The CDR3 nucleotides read TGCAGCGTATGGGCGGGGTTGAACACTGAAGCTTTCTTT.

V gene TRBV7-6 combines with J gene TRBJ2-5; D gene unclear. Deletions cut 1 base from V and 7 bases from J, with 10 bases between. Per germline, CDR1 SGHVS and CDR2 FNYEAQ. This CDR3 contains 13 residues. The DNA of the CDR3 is TGTGCCAGCAGCTTAGGCGGCCAATCGACCCAGTACTTC. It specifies CASSLGGQSTQYF.

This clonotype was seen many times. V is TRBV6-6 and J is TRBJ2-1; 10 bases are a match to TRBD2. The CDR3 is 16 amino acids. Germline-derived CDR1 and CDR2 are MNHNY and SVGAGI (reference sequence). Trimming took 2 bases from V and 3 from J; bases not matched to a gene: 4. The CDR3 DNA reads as TGTGCCAGCAGTTACGAGGCTAGCGGGGGCTACAATGAGCAGTTCTTC. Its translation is CASSYEASGGYNEQFF.

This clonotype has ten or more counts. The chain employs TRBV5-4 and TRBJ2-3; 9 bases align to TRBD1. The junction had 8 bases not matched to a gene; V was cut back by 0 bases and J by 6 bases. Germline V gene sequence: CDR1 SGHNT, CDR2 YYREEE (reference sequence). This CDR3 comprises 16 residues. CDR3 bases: TGTGCCAGCAGCTTGGACAGGGGGCTCCTTTTGGATACGCAGTATTTT. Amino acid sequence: CASSLDRGLLLDTQYF. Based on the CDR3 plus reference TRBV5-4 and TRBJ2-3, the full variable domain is ETGVTQSPTHLIKTRGQQVTLRCSSQSGHNTVSWYQQALGQGPQFIFQYYREEENGRGNFPPRFSGLQFPNYSSELNVNALELDDSALYLCASSLDRGLLLDTQYFGPGTRLTVL.

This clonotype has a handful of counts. CDR3 coding DNA: TGTGCCAGCAGTTCCGGGGGCTACGCCGAAAATGAGCAGTTCTTC. As protein: CASSSGGYAENEQFF. The chain links TRBV27 to TRBJ2-1, with D perhaps TRBD1 or TRBD2 (6 bases each). Between the trimmed V and J ends, which lost 4 bases and 7 bases, there was a span of 17 bases. The CDR3 is 15 residues long. Germline assignment: CDR1 MNHEY and CDR2 SMNVEV (reference sequence).

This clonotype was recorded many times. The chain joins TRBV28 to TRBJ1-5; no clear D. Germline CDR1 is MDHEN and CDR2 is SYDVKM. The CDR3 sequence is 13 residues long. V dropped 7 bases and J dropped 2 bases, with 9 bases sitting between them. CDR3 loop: CASKKDRNQPQHF. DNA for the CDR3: TGTGCCAGCAAAAAAGACCGCAATCAGCCCCAGCATTTT.

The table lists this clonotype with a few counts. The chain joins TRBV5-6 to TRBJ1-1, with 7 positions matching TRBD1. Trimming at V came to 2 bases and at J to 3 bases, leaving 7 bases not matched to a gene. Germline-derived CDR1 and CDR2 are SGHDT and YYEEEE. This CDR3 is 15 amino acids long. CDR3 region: CASSFVDREDTEAFF. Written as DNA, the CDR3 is TGTGCCAGCAGCTTCGTCGACAGGGAGGACACTGAAGCTTTCTTT. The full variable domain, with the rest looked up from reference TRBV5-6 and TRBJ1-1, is DAGVTQSPTHLIKTRGQQVTLRCSPKSGHDTVSWYQQALGQGPQFIFQYYEEEERQRGNFPDRFSGHQFPNYSSELNVNALLLGDSALYLCASSFVDREDTEAFFGQGTRLTVV.

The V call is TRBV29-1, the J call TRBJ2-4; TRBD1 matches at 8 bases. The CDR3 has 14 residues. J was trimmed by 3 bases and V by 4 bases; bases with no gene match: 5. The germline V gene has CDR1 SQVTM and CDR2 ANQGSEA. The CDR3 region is CSVVVGQGKNIQYF. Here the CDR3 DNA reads TGCAGCGTTGTTGTAGGACAGGGCAAAAACATTCAGTACTTC.